The 32 T cell receptor beta chains in this list originate from one sample, sequenced in a study of CD8 T cells in ankylosing spondylitis (dated 2017 in TCRdb). Library preparation was by 5' RACE. Sequencing was carried out with an Illumina HiSeq 2500. The public sequencing data were trimmed at Q25 with fastp and processed into clonotypes with MiXCR by TCRdb, which kept only in-frame beta chains. Identical CDR3 proteins give one entry, which carries the most common genes and DNA. In all, the sample holds tens of thousands of distinct CDR3 sequences, and about 2.5% of those were seen once. Of the sample, around 7.7% falls within the top ten clones. The sequenced material came from blood, either unsorted or a sorted T cell fraction (not recorded which). These receptors were taken from a female donor with ankylosing spondylitis or in good health (not recorded which).

This clonotype came up many times. The chain recombines TRBV9 with TRBJ2-5; 11 bases are a match to TRBD2. CDR1 SGDLS and CDR2 YYNGEE come from the germline V gene. This CDR3 has 16 amino acids. V shed 3 bases and J 3 bases; nucleotides not matched to a gene: 7. CDR3 sequence: CASSASGTSGKETQYF. The CDR3 DNA reads TGTGCCAGCAGCGCTTCCGGGACTAGCGGTAAAGAGACCCAGTACTTC.

This clonotype was observed many times. This chain connects TRBV9 to TRBJ1-1; D may be TRBD1 (6 bases). The V end lost 0 bases, the J end lost 4 bases, and 13 bases lay between the germline ends. The germline CDR1 and CDR2 sequences are SGDLS and YYNGEE. The CDR3 extends over 15 amino acids. CDR3 DNA: TGTGCCAGCAGCGTAGACGGCAGGGGTGGCACTGAAGCTTTCTTT. Its protein is CASSVDGRGGTEAFF.

This clonotype was detected ten times or more. The rearrangement uses TRBV9 and TRBJ2-3, with D possibly matching TRBD1 (6 bases). Germline loops: CDR1 SGDLS, CDR2 YYNGEE. The CDR3 totals 14 residues. V gave up 2 bases and J gave up 2 bases, with 9 bases separating them. CDR3 protein: CASSVGHSTDTQYF. Here the CDR3 DNA reads TGTGCCAGCAGCGTGGGACATTCCACAGATACGCAGTATTTT.

There are many counts of this clonotype. The J gene is TRBJ2-2, the V gene TRBV9, with TRBD1 matching 12 bases. The CDR3 covers 19 residues. Germline V lookup: CDR1 SGDLS, CDR2 YYNGEE. The V segment lost 3 bases and the J segment 1 base; nucleotides outside the gene matches: 10. CDR3: CASSERDRGRDWNTGELFF. The CDR3 bases are TGTGCCAGCAGCGAGCGGGACAGGGGGCGAGATTGGAACACCGGGGAGCTGTTTTTT.

This clonotype was observed at least ten times. The chain has TRBV9 and TRBJ1-5; maybe TRBD1 (6 bases). V dropped 0 bases and J dropped 3 bases, with 10 bases sitting between them. CDR3 size: 15 residues. The germline V gene has CDR1 SGDLS and CDR2 YYNGEE. CDR3 in amino acids: CASSVGDTLNQPQHF. In DNA form, the CDR3 reads TGTGCCAGCAGCGTAGGGGACACCCTCAATCAGCCCCAGCATTTT. Full variable domain (remainder filled in from reference TRBV9 and TRBJ1-5): DSGVTQTPKHLITATGQRVTLRCSPRSGDLSVYWYQQSLDQGLQFLIQYYNGEERAKGNILERFSAQQFPDLHSELNLSSLELGDSALYFCASSVGDTLNQPQHFGDGTRLSIL.

Notes on this clonotype: A single base separates this from a much larger clone, so it may be a read error. The chain is built from TRBV9 and TRBJ2-5; 7 bases are a match to TRBD1. The CDR3 covers 15 residues. The junction had 11 bases not matched to a gene; V was cut back by 5 bases and J by 4 bases. Germline CDR1 reads SGDLS; CDR2 reads YYNGEE. In DNA form, the CDR3 reads TGTGCCAGCAGAGTATCCGGGACAGTAGGAGAGACCCAGTACTTC. It is translated as CASRVSGTVGETQYF.

This clonotype came up many times. The V gene is TRBV9, the J gene TRBJ2-3; 8 positions match TRBD1. CDR1 is SGDLS and CDR2 is YYNGEE in the germline V gene. Unmatched junction bases numbered 7, after V lost 0 bases and J lost 4 bases. The CDR3 length is 16 residues. The CDR3 DNA is TGTGCCAGCAGCGTAGGAGTACAGGGGGGAGCAGATACGCAGTATTTT. Translating it yields CASSVGVQGGADTQYF.

This clonotype was seen many times. The J gene is TRBJ1-5, the V gene TRBV9; D is perhaps TRBD1 (6 bases). V dropped 4 bases and J dropped 6 bases, with 14 bases sitting between them. CDR3 length equals 14 residues. CDR1 is SGDLS, CDR2 YYNGEE, per germline. This CDR3 reads CASSSGEVGQPQHF. CDR3 DNA: TGTGCCAGCAGCTCAGGGGAGGTGGGTCAGCCCCAGCATTTT.

Ten or more counts support this clonotype. The chain carries TRBV9 and TRBJ1-4; tentative D call: TRBD1 (5 bases). Germline CDR1 reads SGDLS; CDR2 reads YYNGEE. This CDR3 is 16 amino acids long. Between the trimmed V and J ends, which lost 1 base and 4 bases, there was a span of 14 bases. CDR3 nucleotide sequence: TGTGCCAGCAGCGTAAGGGGCGGACGGAGTAATGAAAAACTGTTTTTT. The encoded protein is CASSVRGGRSNEKLFF.

In its sample, this clonotype was seen many times. CDR3 DNA sequence: TGTGCCAGCAGCGTAGGTGGGACAATGAACACTGAAGCTTTCTTT. It encodes CASSVGGTMNTEAFF. This chain joins TRBV9 and TRBJ1-1, with D perhaps matching TRBD1 (6 bases). Germline assignment: CDR1 SGDLS and CDR2 YYNGEE. Trimming removed 0 bases at V and 0 bases at J, with 9 bases between. The CDR3 runs to 15 residues.

This clonotype was counted at least ten times. This chain uses TRBV9 with TRBJ2-7, with D possibly being TRBD2 (5 bases). The CDR3 runs to 13 residues. The V and J ends lost 0 bases and 4 bases respectively, with 8 bases between them. CDR1 SGDLS and CDR2 YYNGEE come from the germline V gene. This CDR3 is CASSVDTGYEQYF. The CDR3 nucleotides are TGTGCCAGCAGCGTAGATACGGGGTACGAGCAGTACTTC. Together with reference TRBV9 and TRBJ2-7, the CDR3 gives the full variable domain: DSGVTQTPKHLITATGQRVTLRCSPRSGDLSVYWYQQSLDQGLQFLIQYYNGEERAKGNILERFSAQQFPDLHSELNLSSLELGDSALYFCASSVDTGYEQYFGPGTRLTVT.

This clonotype has a count of ten or more. The CDR3 sequence is CASSDGAYNEQFF. The CDR3 nucleotides are TGTGCCAGCAGCGACGGGGCCTACAATGAGCAGTTCTTC. The chain recombines TRBV9 with TRBJ2-1; D is possibly TRBD2 (5 bases). CDR3 length: 13 amino acids. CDR1 is SGDLS, CDR2 YYNGEE, per germline. V was trimmed by 3 bases and J by 2 bases, leaving 6 bases between them.

This clonotype was detected many times. The V call is TRBV9, the J call TRBJ2-1; D is possibly TRBD2 (6 bases). The CDR3 has 14 residues. In germline, CDR1 is SGDLS, CDR2 YYNGEE. Trimming shortened V by 2 bases and J by 4 bases, and 10 bases separated the two germline ends. CDR3 in DNA: TGTGCCAGCAGCGTGGGACTGCCTTACAATGAGCAGTTCTTC. It yields the protein CASSVGLPYNEQFF.

Many counts were recorded for this clonotype. The rearrangement joins TRBV9 to TRBJ2-5; D not certain. Germline V gene lookup returns CDR1 SGDLS and CDR2 YYNGEE. Trimming pared 0 bases from V and 1 base from J, leaving 7 bases between. This CDR3 has 14 amino acids. The CDR3 region is CASSVGKLQETQYF. In DNA, the CDR3 is TGTGCCAGCAGCGTAGGTAAACTCCAAGAGACCCAGTACTTC.

This clonotype appeared many times. The chain is built from TRBV9 and TRBJ1-2; D is unclear. Trimming left V 0 bases short and J 4 bases short, with 13 bases between. Germline loops: CDR1 SGDLS, CDR2 YYNGEE. This CDR3 has 15 residues. For the CDR3, the DNA is TGTGCCAGCAGCGTAGCTGAGGGCGCTGGCTATGGCTACACCTTC. Amino acid sequence: CASSVAEGAGYGYTF.

Ten or more counts support this clonotype. The genes are TRBV9 and TRBJ1-6; 9 bases are shared with TRBD1. Germline CDR1 SGDLS, CDR2 YYNGEE. The ends lost 4 bases at V and 6 bases at J; junction bases unmatched: 11. The CDR3 extends over 17 amino acids. The CDR3 sequence is CASSTSPGQGFNSPLHF. CDR3 nucleotide sequence: TGTGCCAGCAGCACTAGCCCGGGACAGGGATTTAATTCACCCCTCCACTTT. The full variable domain, rest sourced from reference TRBV9 and TRBJ1-6, is DSGVTQTPKHLITATGQRVTLRCSPRSGDLSVYWYQQSLDQGLQFLIQYYNGEERAKGNILERFSAQQFPDLHSELNLSSLELGDSALYFCASSTSPGQGFNSPLHFGNGTRLTVT.

There are many counts of this clonotype. The J gene is TRBJ2-3, the V gene TRBV9, with 10 positions matching TRBD2. V was pared by 2 bases and J by 2 bases, with 5 bases of the junction left unmatched. The CDR3 has 16 amino acids. Germline assignment: CDR1 SGDLS and CDR2 YYNGEE. CDR3 nucleotides: TGTGCCAGCAGCGTTTTAGCGGGAGGCCCCACAGATACGCAGTATTTT. It encodes CASSVLAGGPTDTQYF.

This clonotype was found many times. CDR3 sequence: CASSAGVGEQFF. CDR3 DNA sequence: TGTGCCAGCAGCGCGGGGGTCGGTGAGCAGTTCTTC. V usage is TRBV9 and J usage is TRBJ2-1; tentatively, D is TRBD2 (6 bases). This CDR3 has 12 residues. The V end lost 3 bases, the J end lost 9 bases, and 10 bases lay between the germline ends. Germline lookup yields CDR1 SGDLS and CDR2 YYNGEE.

In its sample, this clonotype ranks as medium-sized. This chain connects TRBV9 to TRBJ1-2; no firm D call. The CDR3 loop spans 15 amino acids. The V gene's germline CDR1 is SGDLS and CDR2 YYNGEE. Trimming removed 0 bases from V and 7 bases from J, with 16 bases in between. CDR3 nucleotide sequence: TGTGCCAGCAGCGTAGGCCGCGTCGAAACGGGTGGCTACACCTTC. Translating it yields CASSVGRVETGGYTF.

This clonotype was detected many times. V gene TRBV9 combines with J gene TRBJ2-5; the D is unclear. V was trimmed by 0 bases and J by 0 bases, leaving 12 bases between them. Germline V lookup: CDR1 SGDLS, CDR2 YYNGEE. The CDR3 is 16 amino acids. CDR3 DNA: TGTGCCAGCAGCGTAGAGGCAGGCTTTTACCAAGAGACCCAGTACTTC. This encodes CASSVEAGFYQETQYF.

This clonotype has ten or more counts. The V gene is TRBV9, the J gene TRBJ2-2, with D unresolved. In germline, CDR1 is SGDLS, CDR2 YYNGEE. This CDR3 contains 14 residues. The germline V and J ends were trimmed by 2 bases and 1 base, with 6 bases remaining between them. For the CDR3, the DNA is TGTGCCAGCAGCGTCACGGTGAACACCGGGGAGCTGTTTTTT. Amino acid sequence: CASSVTVNTGELFF.

A single count supports this clonotype. The chain is built from TRBV9 and TRBJ2-1; 7 bases map to TRBD2. The CDR3 runs to 15 residues. Germline CDR1 reads SGDLS; CDR2 reads YYNGEE. Unmatched junction bases numbered 11, after V lost 3 bases and J lost 8 bases. The CDR3 coding sequence is TGTGCCAGCAGCGCCCGGGACTATGGGTGGGATGAGCAGTTCTTC. As protein: CASSARDYGWDEQFF. Combining the CDR3 with reference TRBV9 and TRBJ2-1 gives the whole variable domain DSGVTQTPKHLITATGQRVTLRCSPRSGDLSVYWYQQSLDQGLQFLIQYYNGEERAKGNILERFSAQQFPDLHSELNLSSLELGDSALYFCASSARDYGWDEQFFGPGTRLTVL.

This clonotype came up many times. This sequence joins TRBV9 and TRBJ1-1, with D maybe TRBD1 (6 bases). Per the germline V gene, CDR1 is SGDLS and CDR2 is YYNGEE. The CDR3 totals 14 residues. V lost 3 bases to trimming and J lost 4 bases, with 13 bases between them. The CDR3 region has the DNA TGTGCCAGCAGCGCGAGGGGGGGATCCACTGAAGCTTTCTTT. Amino acid sequence: CASSARGGSTEAFF.

This clonotype was seen ten or more times. The chain has TRBV9 and TRBJ1-2; D remains unclear. The CDR3 spans 13 residues. Trimming left V 6 bases short and J 8 bases short, with 17 bases between. CDR1 is SGDLS, CDR2 YYNGEE, per germline. The CDR3 coding sequence is TGTGCCAGCACCAAGGGCCTCCTTGGGGGCTACACCTTC. Protein sequence: CASTKGLLGGYTF.

The CDR3, as DNA: TGTGCCAGCGCCAGGGACAGGTACTACGAGCAGTACTTC. The encoded protein is CASARDRYYEQYF. The chain recombines TRBV9 with TRBJ2-7; 8 nucleotides agree with TRBD1. V was clipped by 7 bases and J by 3 bases; unmatched bases: 6. Germline assignment: CDR1 SGDLS and CDR2 YYNGEE. The CDR3 is 13 residues long.

This clonotype has ten or more counts. The chain has TRBV9 and TRBJ2-5, with D tentatively TRBD1 (6 bases). Germline CDR1 and CDR2: SGDLS and YYNGEE. V was pared by 0 bases and J by 2 bases, with 11 bases between. There are 15 residues in the CDR3. The CDR3 region has the DNA TGTGCCAGCAGCGTAGGAGGGACAATACAAGAGACCCAGTACTTC. Its translation is CASSVGGTIQETQYF. The full variable domain, rest sourced from reference TRBV9 and TRBJ2-5, is DSGVTQTPKHLITATGQRVTLRCSPRSGDLSVYWYQQSLDQGLQFLIQYYNGEERAKGNILERFSAQQFPDLHSELNLSSLELGDSALYFCASSVGGTIQETQYFGPGTRLLVL.

Ten or more counts support this clonotype. The CDR3 loop reads CASSVGGSTHNTGELFF. CDR3 bases: TGTGCCAGCAGCGTAGGAGGTAGCACGCATAACACCGGGGAGCTGTTTTTT. The genes are TRBV9 and TRBJ2-2; D is unclear. V was shortened by 0 bases and J by 2 bases, with 14 bases between the two germline ends. Germline assignment: CDR1 SGDLS and CDR2 YYNGEE. This CDR3 spans 17 amino acids.

This clonotype was seen ten or more times. The V gene is TRBV9, the J gene TRBJ2-1; 8 bases are shared with TRBD2. CDR3 length: 15 residues. Germline loops: CDR1 SGDLS, CDR2 YYNGEE. V lost 0 bases to trimming and J lost 6 bases; unmatched junction nucleotides: 5. CDR3 in DNA: TGTGCCAGCAGCGTAGTAACAACTAGCGGCAATGAGCAGTTCTTC. It yields the protein CASSVVTTSGNEQFF.

This clonotype was counted at least ten times. V and J are TRBV9 and TRBJ2-3; the D gene is possibly TRBD2 (5 bases). In germline, CDR1 is SGDLS, CDR2 YYNGEE. CDR3 size: 16 residues. Trimming cost V 1 base and J 2 bases, with 14 bases left between them. In DNA, the CDR3 is TGTGCCAGCAGCGTAAGAGCGGAGCCCCACACAGATACGCAGTATTTT. It specifies CASSVRAEPHTDTQYF.

Ten or more counts support this clonotype. The chain couples TRBV9 to TRBJ2-2; D unresolved. Germline loops: CDR1 SGDLS, CDR2 YYNGEE. The CDR3 spans 13 residues. Between the trimmed V and J ends, which lost 3 bases and 6 bases, there was a span of 9 bases. The CDR3 sequence: CASSASPSGELFF. CDR3 DNA sequence: TGTGCCAGCAGCGCCAGTCCCTCCGGGGAGCTGTTTTTT. The variable domain in full, completed from reference TRBV9 and TRBJ2-2, reads DSGVTQTPKHLITATGQRVTLRCSPRSGDLSVYWYQQSLDQGLQFLIQYYNGEERAKGNILERFSAQQFPDLHSELNLSSLELGDSALYFCASSASPSGELFFGEGSRLTVL.

This clonotype came up many times. The gene calls are TRBV9 and TRBJ2-3; D remains unclear. The CDR3 is 13 amino acids. Germline values: CDR1 SGDLS, CDR2 YYNGEE. Trimming took 0 bases from V and 3 from J, leaving 5 bases between them. The CDR3 region has the DNA TGTGCCAGCAGCGTAGTCCGGACAGATACGCAGTATTTT. Residues: CASSVVRTDTQYF.

In this sample, this clonotype turned up many times. The gene calls are TRBV9 and TRBJ1-6; D not certain. The germline CDR1 and CDR2 sequences are SGDLS and YYNGEE. The CDR3 consists of 16 residues. The V gene lost 3 bases and the J gene lost 7 bases, with 17 bases spanning the gap. Here the CDR3 DNA reads TGTGCCAGCAGCGGCGACCGGAGGAGCTCAAATTCACCCCTCCACTTT. Translated, it gives CASSGDRRSSNSPLHF.